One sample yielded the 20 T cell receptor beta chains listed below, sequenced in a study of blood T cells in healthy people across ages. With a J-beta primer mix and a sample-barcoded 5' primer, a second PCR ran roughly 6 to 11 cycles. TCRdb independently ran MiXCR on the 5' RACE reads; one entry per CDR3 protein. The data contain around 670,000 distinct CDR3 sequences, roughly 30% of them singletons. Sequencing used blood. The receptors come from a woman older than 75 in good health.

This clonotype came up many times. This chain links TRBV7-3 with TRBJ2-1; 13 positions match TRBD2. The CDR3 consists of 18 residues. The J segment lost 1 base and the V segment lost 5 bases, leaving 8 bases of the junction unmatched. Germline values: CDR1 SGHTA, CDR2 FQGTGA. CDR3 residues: CASSPTSGGLGSYNEQFF. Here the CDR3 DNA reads TGTGCCAGCAGCCCGACTAGCGGGGGGCTTGGGTCCTACAATGAGCAGTTCTTC.

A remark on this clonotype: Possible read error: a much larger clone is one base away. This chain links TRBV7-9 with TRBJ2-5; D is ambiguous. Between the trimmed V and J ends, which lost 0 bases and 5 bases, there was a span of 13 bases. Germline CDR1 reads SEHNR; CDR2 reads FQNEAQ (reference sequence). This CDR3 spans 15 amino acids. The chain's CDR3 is CASSLAGQVRETQYF. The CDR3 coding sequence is TGTGCCAGCAGCTTAGCTGGCCAGGTAAGGGAGACCCAGTACTTC.

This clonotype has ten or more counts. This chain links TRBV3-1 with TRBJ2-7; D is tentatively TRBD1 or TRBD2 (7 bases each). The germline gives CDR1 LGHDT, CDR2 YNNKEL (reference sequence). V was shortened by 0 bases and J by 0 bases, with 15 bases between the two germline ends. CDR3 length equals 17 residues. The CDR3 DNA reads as TGTGCCAGCAGCCAAGACCACACAGGGGAGGGCTCCTACGAGCAGTACTTC. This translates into CASSQDHTGEGSYEQYF.

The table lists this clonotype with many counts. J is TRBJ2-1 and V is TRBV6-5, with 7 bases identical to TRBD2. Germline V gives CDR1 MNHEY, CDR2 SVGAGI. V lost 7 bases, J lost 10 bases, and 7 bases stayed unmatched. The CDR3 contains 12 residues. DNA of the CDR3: TGTGCCAGCAACCGGGGGGAAGGAGAGCAGTTCTTC. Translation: CASNRGEGEQFF.

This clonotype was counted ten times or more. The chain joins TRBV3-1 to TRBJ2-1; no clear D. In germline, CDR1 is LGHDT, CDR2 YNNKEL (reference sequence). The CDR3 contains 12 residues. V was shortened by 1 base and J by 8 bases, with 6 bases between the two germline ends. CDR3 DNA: TGTGCCAGCAGCCAAGGTCGGGATGAGCAGTTCTTC. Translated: CASSQGRDEQFF.

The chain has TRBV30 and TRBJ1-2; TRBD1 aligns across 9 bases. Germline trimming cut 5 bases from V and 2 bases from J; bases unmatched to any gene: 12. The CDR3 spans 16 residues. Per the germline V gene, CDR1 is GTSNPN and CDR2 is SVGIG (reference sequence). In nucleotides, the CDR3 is TGTGCCTGGGGAGAAAGGGACAGGGAACGGAACTATGGCTACACCTTC. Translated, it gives CAWGERDRERNYGYTF.

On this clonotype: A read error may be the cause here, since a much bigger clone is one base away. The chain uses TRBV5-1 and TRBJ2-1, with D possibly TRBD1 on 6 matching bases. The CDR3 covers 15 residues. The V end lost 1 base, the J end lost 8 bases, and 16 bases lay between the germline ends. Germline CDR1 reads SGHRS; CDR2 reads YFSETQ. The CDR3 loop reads CASSLQGIGNDEQFF. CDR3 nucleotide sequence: TGCGCCAGCAGCTTGCAGGGGATCGGCAACGATGAGCAGTTCTTC.

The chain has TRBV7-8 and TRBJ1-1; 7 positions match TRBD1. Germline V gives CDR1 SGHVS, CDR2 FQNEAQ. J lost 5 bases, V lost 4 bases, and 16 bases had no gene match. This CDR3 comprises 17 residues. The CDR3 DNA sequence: TGTGCCAGCAGCTCTAATTGGCAGGGGGTAGCGGGTACTGAAGCTTTCTTT. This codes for CASSSNWQGVAGTEAFF.

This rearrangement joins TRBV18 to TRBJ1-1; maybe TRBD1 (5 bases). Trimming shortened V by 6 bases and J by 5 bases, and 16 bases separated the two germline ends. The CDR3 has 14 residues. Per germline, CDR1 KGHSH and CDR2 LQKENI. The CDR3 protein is CASSFGTGGTEAFF. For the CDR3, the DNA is TGTGCCAGCTCCTTTGGGACGGGAGGGACTGAAGCTTTCTTT. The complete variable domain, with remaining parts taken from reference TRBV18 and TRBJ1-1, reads NAGVMQNPRHLVRRRGQEARLRCSPMKGHSHVYWYRQLPEEGLKFMVYLQKENIIDESGMPKERFSAEFPKEGPSILRIQQVVRGDSAAYFCASSFGTGGTEAFFGQGTRLTVV.

For the CDR3, the DNA is TGCAGTGCTAGTTATGGCGGGAACCGTGACAATGAGCAGTTCTTC. Its protein product is CSASYGGNRDNEQFF. The gene calls are TRBV20-1 and TRBJ2-1; perhaps TRBD2 as D (6 bases). The CDR3 runs 15 residues. Per the germline V gene, CDR1 is DFQATT and CDR2 is SNEGSKA (reference sequence). V lost 3 bases and J 5 bases, leaving 17 bases between the germline ends.

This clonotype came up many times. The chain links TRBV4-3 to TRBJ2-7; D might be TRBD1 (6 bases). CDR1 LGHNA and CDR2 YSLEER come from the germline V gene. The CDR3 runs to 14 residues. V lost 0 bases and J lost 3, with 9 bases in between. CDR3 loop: CASSQDLRGYEQYF. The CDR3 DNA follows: TGCGCCAGCAGCCAAGACCTCAGGGGCTACGAGCAGTACTTC.

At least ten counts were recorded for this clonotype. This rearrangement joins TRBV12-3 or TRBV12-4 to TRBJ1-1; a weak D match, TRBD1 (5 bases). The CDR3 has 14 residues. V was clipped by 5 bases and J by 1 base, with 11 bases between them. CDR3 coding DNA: TGTGCCAGCAGTGTCAGGGTGGGGAACACTGAAGCTTTCTTT. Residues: CASSVRVGNTEAFF.

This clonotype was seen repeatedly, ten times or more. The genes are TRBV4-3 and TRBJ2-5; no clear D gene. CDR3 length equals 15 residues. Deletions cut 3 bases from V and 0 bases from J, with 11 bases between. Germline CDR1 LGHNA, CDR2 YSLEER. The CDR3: CASSQQNGYQETQYF. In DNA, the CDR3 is TGCGCCAGCAGCCAGCAAAATGGGTACCAAGAGACCCAGTACTTC.

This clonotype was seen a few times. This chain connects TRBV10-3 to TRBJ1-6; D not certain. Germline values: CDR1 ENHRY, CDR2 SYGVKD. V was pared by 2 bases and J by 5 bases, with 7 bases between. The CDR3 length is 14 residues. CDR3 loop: CAISERVNNSPLHF. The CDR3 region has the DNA TGTGCCATCAGTGAGCGGGTCAATAATTCACCCCTCCACTTT.

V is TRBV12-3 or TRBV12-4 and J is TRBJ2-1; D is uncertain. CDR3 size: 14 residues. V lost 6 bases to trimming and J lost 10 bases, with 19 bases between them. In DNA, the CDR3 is TGTGCCAGCAGCTTGGAATCAGGACCATGGGAGCAGTTCTTC. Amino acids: CASSLESGPWEQFF.

CDR3 sequence reads: CASSLGPAGVSGANVLTF. The CDR3 coding sequence is TGTGCCAGCAGCTTAGGCCCTGCGGGGGTTTCTGGGGCCAACGTCCTGACTTTC. V is TRBV7-9 and J is TRBJ2-6; TRBD2 matches 7 bases. Germline CDR1 reads SEHNR; CDR2 reads FQNEAQ (reference sequence). The CDR3 is made up of 18 amino acids. V dropped 1 base and J dropped 1; count of bases not matched to a gene: 7.

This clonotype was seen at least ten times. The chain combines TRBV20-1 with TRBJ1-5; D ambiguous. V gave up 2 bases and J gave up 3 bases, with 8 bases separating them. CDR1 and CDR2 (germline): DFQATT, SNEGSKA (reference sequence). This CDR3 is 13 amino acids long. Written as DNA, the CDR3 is TGCAGTGCTAGAAACATTGACAATCAGCCCCAGCATTTT. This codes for CSARNIDNQPQHF.

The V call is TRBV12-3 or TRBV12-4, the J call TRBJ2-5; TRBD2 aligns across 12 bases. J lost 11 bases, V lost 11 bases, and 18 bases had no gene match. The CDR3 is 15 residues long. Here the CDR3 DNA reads TGTGCCGGCAACCGAGGACTAGCGGGGAGCGGTGAGCAGTACTTC. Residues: CAGNRGLAGSGEQYF.

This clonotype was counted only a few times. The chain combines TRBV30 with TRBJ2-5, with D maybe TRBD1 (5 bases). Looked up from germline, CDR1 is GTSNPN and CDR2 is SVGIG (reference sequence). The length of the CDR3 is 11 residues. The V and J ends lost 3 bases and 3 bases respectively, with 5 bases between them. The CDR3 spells CAWRGEETQYF. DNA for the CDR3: TGTGCCTGGAGAGGGGAAGAGACCCAGTACTTC.

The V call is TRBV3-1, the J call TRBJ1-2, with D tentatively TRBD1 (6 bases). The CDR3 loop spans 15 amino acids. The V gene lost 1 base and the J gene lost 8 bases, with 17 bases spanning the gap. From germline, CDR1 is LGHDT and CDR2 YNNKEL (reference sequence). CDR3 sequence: CASSQGRGQAEGYTF. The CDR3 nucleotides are TGTGCCAGCAGCCAAGGCCGGGGACAAGCTGAGGGCTACACCTTC.